This TCR beta chain was captured in a study of blood T cell repertoires in COVID-19. Study in general: Spain, Italy and the United States supplied samples that represented acute and convalescent COVID-19. T cells, B-cell-depleted T cells, or PBMCs supplied cDNA or gDNA.

Germline CDR1 reads SGHTA; CDR2 reads FQGTGA. This CDR3 contains 17 residues. V lost 5 bases, J lost 8 bases, and 14 bases stayed unmatched. This clone is a singleton in its sample. The authors' processing: Amplification with reference gene primers provided the estimates of nucleated cell counts. Measured with immunoSEQ multiplex PCR; TCRdb has only the in-frame clones, and not every one. V, J and clone size were drawn from that table, and D and trimming were deduced from the DNA. The profile shows tens of thousands of clones, 65% to 85% of them singletons. This chain joins TRBV7-3 and TRBJ2-1; 11 bases align to TRBD2. Sequencing was carried out using peripheral blood. The sequence derives from a man between 65 and 85 years old with active or convalescent COVID-19. CDR3 sequence reads: CASSPGTSGLGYDEQFF. For the CDR3, the DNA is TGTGCCAGCAGCCCAGGGACTAGCGGTTTGGGCTATGATGAGCAGTTCTTC.